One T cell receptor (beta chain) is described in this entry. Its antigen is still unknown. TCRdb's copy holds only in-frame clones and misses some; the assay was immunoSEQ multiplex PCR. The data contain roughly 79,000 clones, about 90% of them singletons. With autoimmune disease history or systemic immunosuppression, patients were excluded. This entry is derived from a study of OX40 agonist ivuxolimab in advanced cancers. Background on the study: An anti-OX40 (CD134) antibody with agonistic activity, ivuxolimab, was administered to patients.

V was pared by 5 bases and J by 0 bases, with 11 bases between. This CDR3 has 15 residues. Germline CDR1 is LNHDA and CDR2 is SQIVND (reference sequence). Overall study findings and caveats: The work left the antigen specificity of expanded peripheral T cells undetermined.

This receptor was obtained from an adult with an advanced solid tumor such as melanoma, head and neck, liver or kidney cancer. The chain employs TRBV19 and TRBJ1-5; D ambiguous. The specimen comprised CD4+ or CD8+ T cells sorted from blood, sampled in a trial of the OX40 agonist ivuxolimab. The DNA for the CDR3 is TGTGCCAGTAGTGTCGGCGTGGTTAGCAATCAGCCCCAGCATTTT. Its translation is CASSVGVVSNQPQHF.